The 31 T cell receptor beta chains in this list originate from one sample, sequenced in a study of blood T cell repertoires in COVID-19. Clones were read by immunoSEQ multiplex PCR, and TCRdb kept only the in-frame ones, dropping some. The sample holds a few hundred thousand clones, more than 80% seen once. Sequenced material: peripheral blood. All receptors come from a young woman with COVID-19, enrolled during active disease.

This clone has just a few counts. The CDR3 sequence: CASTRQGSLETQYF. For the CDR3, the DNA is TGTGCCAGCACACGGCAGGGGAGTTTAGAGACCCAGTACTTC. The gene calls are TRBV7-9 and TRBJ2-5, with a weak D call TRBD1 (6 bases). The ends were cut back, 7 bases at V and 4 bases at J, with 16 bases in the middle. The V gene's germline CDR1 is SEHNR and CDR2 FQNEAQ (reference sequence). This CDR3 is 14 amino acids long.

The chain recombines TRBV19 with TRBJ2-2; 10 bases match TRBD2. Trimming took 4 bases from V and 6 from J; bases not matched to a gene: 5. Germline V gene sequence: CDR1 LNHDA, CDR2 SQIVND (reference sequence). The CDR3 consists of 15 residues. Here the CDR3 reads CASSTAGLAAGELFF. As DNA, the CDR3 is TGTGCCAGTAGTACTGCAGGACTAGCGGCCGGGGAGCTGTTTTTT. The complete variable domain, with remaining parts taken from reference TRBV19 and TRBJ2-2, reads DGGITQSPKYLFRKEGQNVTLSCEQNLNHDAMYWYRQDPGQGLRLIYYSQIVNDFQKGDIAEGYSVSREKKESFPLTVTSAQKNPTAFYLCASSTAGLAAGELFFGEGSRLTVL.

This clone was seen a single time. The rearrangement uses TRBV30 and TRBJ2-1, with 9 nucleotides matching TRBD1. This CDR3 is 15 amino acids long. Germline assignment: CDR1 GTSNPN and CDR2 SVGIG (reference sequence). Unmatched junction bases numbered 8, after V lost 0 bases and J lost 8 bases. The CDR3 nucleotides are TGTGCCTGGAGTGTACCGGGACAGGGAGGGGATGAGCAGTTCTTC. Translated: CAWSVPGQGGDEQFF.

V is TRBV19 and J is TRBJ2-3; 14 bases fit TRBD2. The germline gives CDR1 LNHDA, CDR2 SQIVND (reference sequence). J lost 0 bases, V lost 1 base, and 0 bases had no gene match. The length of the CDR3 is 17 residues. CDR3 loop: CASSIGLAGGSTDTQYF. CDR3 coding DNA: TGTGCCAGTAGTATAGGACTAGCGGGGGGGAGCACAGATACGCAGTATTTT.

This chain joins TRBV12-5 and TRBJ1-5; D gene ambiguous. Germline CDR1 and CDR2: LGHNT and FRNRAP. This CDR3 spans 18 amino acids. V shed 0 bases and J shed 1 base, with 16 bases lying between them. CDR3 protein: CASGLVLDSRASNQPQHF. CDR3 nucleotides: TGTGCTAGTGGTTTGGTACTCGATTCGAGGGCAAGCAATCAGCCCCAGCATTTT.

This clone was counted once. The rearrangement uses TRBV5-1 and TRBJ1-3, with 9 bases that match TRBD1. The CDR3 contains 15 residues. CDR1 is SGHRS, CDR2 YFSETQ, per germline. The V and J ends lost 0 bases and 7 bases, in that order; junction bases with no gene match: 5. CDR3 DNA: TGCGCCAGCAGCTTGGCGGGACAGGGAAGGAACACCATATATTTT. Amino acids: CASSLAGQGRNTIYF.

The chain is built from TRBV6-2 or TRBV6-3 and TRBJ1-1, with D uncertain. Germline V gene data show CDR1 as MNHEY and CDR2 as SVGEGT. Trimming left V 5 bases short and J 1 base short, with 11 bases between. There are 14 residues in the CDR3. As DNA, the CDR3 is TGTGCCAGCAGTCCCCTTCGCGGGAACACTGAAGCTTTCTTT. Translated: CASSPLRGNTEAFF.

The chain is built from TRBV10-3 and TRBJ2-7, with TRBD1 identical over 7 bases. Germline CDR1 is ENHRY and CDR2 is SYGVKD. The CDR3 is made up of 12 amino acids. Trimming cost V 4 bases and J 3 bases; bases outside gene matches: 0. The DNA of the CDR3 is TGTGCCATCAGTGGACAGGGCTACGAGCAGTACGTC. Amino acid sequence: CAISGQGYEQYV.

The rearrangement uses TRBV24-1 and TRBJ1-2; the D is unclear. The V end lost 0 bases, the J end lost 4 bases, and 8 bases lay between the germline ends. Germline CDR1 reads KGHDR; CDR2 reads SFDVKD. The CDR3 runs 14 residues. CDR3 sequence (DNA): TGTGCCACCAGTGATTTGCTTTACGGCTATGGCTACACCTTC. This encodes CATSDLLYGYGYTF.

This sequence joins TRBV5-4 and TRBJ2-3; 9 bases match TRBD1. Germline CDR1 is SGHNT and CDR2 is YYREEE (reference sequence). CDR3 size: 17 residues. Trimming cost V 4 bases and J 1 base; bases outside gene matches: 10. Written as DNA, the CDR3 is TGTGCCAGCAGCCCAGAAGTTACAGGGGGCCGCACAGATACGCAGTATTTT. It is translated as CASSPEVTGGRTDTQYF. The variable domain in full, completed from reference TRBV5-4 and TRBJ2-3, reads ETGVTQSPTHLIKTRGQQVTLRCSSQSGHNTVSWYQQALGQGPQFIFQYYREEENGRGNFPPRFSGLQFPNYSSELNVNALELDDSALYLCASSPEVTGGRTDTQYFGPGTRLTVL.

V usage is TRBV7-9 and J usage is TRBJ2-7; TRBD2 might be the D (7 bases). This CDR3 region has 13 residues. Trimming pared 1 base from V and 6 bases from J, leaving 10 bases between. Germline values: CDR1 SEHNR, CDR2 FQNEAQ (reference sequence). CDR3 protein: CASSLVGGLEQYF. CDR3 nucleotide sequence: TGTGCCAGCAGCTTAGTGGGGGGGCTCGAGCAGTACTTC.

This clone occurred once. J is TRBJ2-3 and V is TRBV7-2; D unclear. Germline V CDR1 and CDR2: SGHTA, FQGNSA. The CDR3 totals 13 residues. V lost 5 bases to trimming and J lost 6 bases, with 12 bases between them. CDR3 DNA sequence: TGTGCCAGCAGCGCCCACCAGGCGGATACGCAGTATTTT. Translating it yields CASSAHQADTQYF.

The chain is built from TRBV12-3 or TRBV12-4 and TRBJ2-5; TRBD2 agrees at 7 bases. The J segment lost 4 bases and the V segment lost 5 bases, leaving 4 bases of the junction unmatched. There are 13 residues in the CDR3. CDR3 protein: CASSPTGGETQYF. The CDR3 DNA reads as TGTGCCAGCAGTCCCACGGGGGGAGAGACCCAGTACTTC.

V is TRBV6-6 and J is TRBJ2-5; tentatively, D is TRBD2 (5 bases). Germline V gene data show CDR1 as MNHNY and CDR2 as SVGAGI (reference sequence). The CDR3 runs to 14 residues. V gave up 7 bases and J gave up 7 bases, with 19 bases separating them. The CDR3 here is CASTPLREFGTQYF. CDR3 bases: TGTGCCAGCACCCCCCTCCGGGAATTTGGGACCCAGTACTTC.

This chain links TRBV4-3 with TRBJ1-4; D remains unclear. V was clipped by 0 bases and J by 16 bases, with 21 bases between them. Germline CDR1 reads LGHNA; CDR2 reads YSLEER. CDR3 length equals 15 residues. Written as DNA, the CDR3 is TGCGCCAGCAGCCAAGAGCGAGGGTATAAGTCGGAGCAGTTTTTT. Residues: CASSQERGYKSEQFF.

V is TRBV7-9 and J is TRBJ1-6, with 7 bases that match TRBD1. The CDR3 has 16 residues. Germline V gives CDR1 SEHNR, CDR2 FQNEAQ (reference sequence). The junction had 10 bases not matched to a gene; V was cut back by 2 bases and J by 9 bases. The DNA for the CDR3 is TGTGCCAGCAGCTTAAGGGGGGACAGCTCGACTTCACCCCTCCACTTT. This encodes CASSLRGDSSTSPLHF. Full variable domain (remainder filled in from reference TRBV7-9 and TRBJ1-6): DTGVSQNPRHKITKRGQNVTFRCDPISEHNRLYWYRQTLGQGPEFLTYFQNEAQLEKSRLLSDRFSAERPKGSFSTLEIQRTEQGDSAMYLCASSLRGDSSTSPLHFGNGTRLTVT.

This sequence joins TRBV7-6 and TRBJ2-1, with TRBD2 identical over 12 bases. With 2 bases clipped from V and 6 bases from J, the junction kept 5 bases outside the gene matches. CDR1 and CDR2 (germline): SGHVS, FNYEAQ. There are 16 residues in the CDR3. The CDR3 sequence is CASSLWTSGATNEQFF. The CDR3 nucleotides read TGTGCCAGCAGCTTATGGACTAGCGGGGCCACCAATGAGCAGTTCTTC.

The J gene is TRBJ1-1, the V gene TRBV11-3; D may be TRBD1 (5 bases). V gave up 5 bases and J gave up 2 bases, with 18 bases separating them. The CDR3 is made up of 16 amino acids. CDR1 is SGHNT and CDR2 is YENEEA in the germline V gene. As DNA, the CDR3 is TGTGCCAGCAGCCATAATTGGGGGGACGGAAACACTGAAGCTTTCTTT. Translated: CASSHNWGDGNTEAFF.

The gene calls are TRBV7-9 and TRBJ1-2; 9 bases line up with TRBD1. Germline V gives CDR1 SEHNR, CDR2 FQNEAQ (reference sequence). Trimming cost V 5 bases and J 2 bases; bases outside gene matches: 3. This CDR3 has 14 residues. Here the CDR3 reads CASSQQGANYGYTF. The CDR3, as DNA: TGTGCCAGCAGCCAACAGGGGGCGAACTATGGCTACACCTTC.

The chain recombines TRBV18 with TRBJ1-4; no reliable D call. The V gene's germline CDR1 is KGHSH and CDR2 LQKENI. There are 14 residues in the CDR3. V lost 2 bases, J lost 7 bases, and 11 bases lay in between. CDR3 nucleotide sequence: TGTGCCAGCTCACCAATCTCTTCGGGTGAAAAACTGTTTTTT. It yields the protein CASSPISSGEKLFF.

The chain links TRBV5-4 to TRBJ2-1, with TRBD2 matching over 7 bases. Germline V gene sequence: CDR1 SGHNT, CDR2 YYREEE (reference sequence). Trimming at V came to 7 bases and at J to 0 bases, leaving 10 bases not matched to a gene. The CDR3 is 16 amino acids. The CDR3 reads CASGGPSGGSYNEQFF. The DNA of the CDR3 is TGTGCCAGCGGGGGACCTAGCGGAGGCTCCTACAATGAGCAGTTCTTC.

In DNA form, the CDR3 reads TGTGCCAGCAGTCGTACTCGGACAGGGGACTATGGCTACACCTTC. As protein: CASSRTRTGDYGYTF. The chain joins TRBV2 to TRBJ1-2; 9 nucleotides align to TRBD1. Germline V gene data show CDR1 as SNHLY and CDR2 as FYNNEI. CDR3 length: 15 residues. Trimming removed 5 bases from V and 3 bases from J; junction bases left unmatched: 7.

The chain employs TRBV4-1 and TRBJ2-5; perhaps TRBD2 as D (5 bases). V was pared by 2 bases and J by 5 bases, with 9 bases between. CDR1 MGHRA and CDR2 YSYEKL come from the germline V gene. There are 13 residues in the CDR3. In DNA, the CDR3 is TGCGCCAGCAGCCAAACCAGAGGGGAGACCCAGTACTTC. As protein: CASSQTRGETQYF.

This chain joins TRBV5-6 and TRBJ2-7, with TRBD1 matching over 9 bases. The CDR3 totals 16 residues. Germline V CDR1 and CDR2: SGHDT, YYEEEE. V trimming: 0 bases; J trimming: 0 bases; junction bases outside the gene matches: 4. CDR3 region: CASSLAGTGTSYEQYV. The CDR3 region has the DNA TGTGCCAGCAGCTTGGCTGGGACAGGGACCTCCTACGAGCAGTACGTC.

The rearrangement joins TRBV7-2 to TRBJ1-1; 7 positions agree with TRBD1. V dropped 5 bases and J dropped 3; count of bases not matched to a gene: 3. The CDR3 sequence is 13 residues long. Germline V gives CDR1 SGHTA, CDR2 FQGNSA. CDR3 region: CASSTGTDTEAFF. The CDR3 nucleotides are TGTGCCAGCAGCACCGGGACAGACACTGAAGCTTTCTTT. The whole variable domain, filled in from reference TRBV7-2 and TRBJ1-1, reads GAGVSQSPSNKVTEKGKDVELRCDPISGHTALYWYRQSLGQGLEFLIYFQGNSAPDKSGLPSDRFSAERTGGSVSTLTIQRTQQEDSAVYLCASSTGTDTEAFFGQGTRLTVV.

V gene TRBV19 combines with J gene TRBJ1-2; no definite D call. V dropped 4 bases and J dropped 6 bases, with 6 bases sitting between them. The CDR3 loop spans 11 amino acids. CDR1 is LNHDA, CDR2 SQIVND, per germline (reference sequence). The CDR3 loop is CASSTLNGYTF. The CDR3 nucleotides read TGTGCCAGTAGTACACTAAATGGCTACACCTTC.

This clone appeared once. The chain has TRBV4-1 and TRBJ2-1, with TRBD1 as a possible D gene (6 bases). CDR3 length equals 15 residues. Germline CDR1 is MGHRA and CDR2 is YSYEKL. V was pared by 4 bases and J by 8 bases, with 18 bases between. CDR3 DNA: TGCGCCAGCAGCCCCCAACCGGACAGATGGGATGAGCAGTTCTTC. Its translation: CASSPQPDRWDEQFF.

This rearrangement joins TRBV2 to TRBJ2-6; tentatively, D is TRBD1 (6 bases). Germline CDR1 reads SNHLY; CDR2 reads FYNNEI. The ends were cut back, 7 bases at V and 2 bases at J, with 12 bases in the middle. This CDR3 has 15 residues. The CDR3 DNA is TGTGCCAGCATACTACAGGGAACTGGGGCCAACGTCCTGACTTTC. Its protein is CASILQGTGANVLTF.

The chain has TRBV4-3 and TRBJ2-1; the match to TRBD2 covers 8 bases. CDR1 and CDR2 from the germline V gene are LGHNA and YSLEER. The CDR3 sequence is 16 residues long. The V and J ends lost 0 bases and 4 bases, in that order; junction bases with no gene match: 5. Here the CDR3 reads CASSQDSGGGYNEQFF. CDR3 in DNA: TGCGCCAGCAGCCAAGATTCCGGGGGGGGTTACAATGAGCAGTTCTTC.

The chain links TRBV2 to TRBJ2-3; 9 positions match TRBD2. Trimming cost V 7 bases and J 7 bases; bases outside gene matches: 9. The germline V gene encodes CDR1 SNHLY and CDR2 FYNNEI. This CDR3 contains 14 residues. DNA of the CDR3: TGTGCCAGCACCCCTAGCGGGGTTGGGAATACGCAGTATTTT. As protein: CASTPSGVGNTQYF. The complete variable domain, with remaining parts taken from reference TRBV2 and TRBJ2-3, reads EPEVTQTPSHQVTQMGQEVILRCVPISNHLYFYWYRQILGQKVEFLVSFYNNEISEKSEIFDDQFSVERPDGSNFTLKIRSTKLEDSAMYFCASTPSGVGNTQYFGPGTRLTVL.

V gene TRBV2 combines with J gene TRBJ2-7; 7 bases are a match to TRBD1. This CDR3 is 14 amino acids long. The germline V gene has CDR1 SNHLY and CDR2 FYNNEI. Trimming cost V 5 bases and J 3 bases; bases outside gene matches: 7. In DNA form, the CDR3 reads TGTGCCAGCAGTAATGACAGGGAGCTCTACGAGCAGTACTTC. Its protein is CASSNDRELYEQYF.